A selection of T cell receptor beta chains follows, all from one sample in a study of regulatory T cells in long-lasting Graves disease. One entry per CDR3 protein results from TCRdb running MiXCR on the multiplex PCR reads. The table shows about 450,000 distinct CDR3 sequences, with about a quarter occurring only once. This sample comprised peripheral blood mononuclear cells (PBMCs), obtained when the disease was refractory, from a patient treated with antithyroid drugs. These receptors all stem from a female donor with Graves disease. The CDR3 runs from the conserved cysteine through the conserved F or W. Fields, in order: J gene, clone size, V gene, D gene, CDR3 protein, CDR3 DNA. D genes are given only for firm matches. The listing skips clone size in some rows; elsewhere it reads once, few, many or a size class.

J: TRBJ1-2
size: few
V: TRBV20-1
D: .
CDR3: CSATKQANYGYTF
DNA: TGCAGTGCTACAAAACAAGCAAACTATGGCTACACCTTC

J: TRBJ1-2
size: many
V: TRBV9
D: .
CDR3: CASSGAGAANYGYTF
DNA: TGTGCCAGCAGCGGCGCCGGGGCGGCTAACTATGGCTACACCTTC

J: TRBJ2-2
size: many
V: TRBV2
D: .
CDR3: CASRKYDGNTGELFF
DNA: TGTGCCAGCAGGAAGTACGACGGGAACACCGGGGAGCTGTTTTTT

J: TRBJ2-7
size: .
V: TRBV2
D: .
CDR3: CASSARGHPGEQYF
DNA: TGTGCCAGCAGTGCAAGGGGCCACCCAGGCGAGCAGTACTTC

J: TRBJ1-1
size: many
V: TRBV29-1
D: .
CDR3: CSDLQGLRTEAFF
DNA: TGCAGCGACCTACAGGGTCTTAGGACTGAAGCTTTCTTT

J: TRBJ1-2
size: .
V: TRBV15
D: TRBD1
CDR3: CATGDRGTPYGYTF
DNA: TGTGCCACCGGCGACAGGGGAACTCCATATGGCTACACCTTC

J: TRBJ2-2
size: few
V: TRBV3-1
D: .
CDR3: CASSYNYRTANTGELFF
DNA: TGTGCCAGCAGCTATAACTATCGGACGGCCAACACCGGGGAGCTGTTTTTT

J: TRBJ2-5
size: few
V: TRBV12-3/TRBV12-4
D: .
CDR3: CASRGGAEETQYF
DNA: TGTGCCAGCAGGGGGGGCGCCGAAGAGACCCAGTACTTC

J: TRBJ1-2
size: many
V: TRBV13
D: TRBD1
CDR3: CASSHRPGTALYGYTF
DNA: TGTGCCAGCAGCCACCGTCCCGGGACAGCCCTTTATGGCTACACCTTC

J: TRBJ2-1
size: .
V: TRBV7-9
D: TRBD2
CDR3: CASSSRLGRAYNEQFF
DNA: TGTGCCAGCAGCTCCCGGCTAGGGAGGGCCTACAATGAGCAGTTCTTC

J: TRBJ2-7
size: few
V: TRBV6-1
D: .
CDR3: CASRPPQVPFDYEQYF
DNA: TGTGCCAGCAGACCTCCTCAGGTCCCCTTTGACTACGAGCAGTACTTC

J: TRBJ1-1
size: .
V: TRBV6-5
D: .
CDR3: CASSYRRGEVNTEAFF
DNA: TGTGCCAGCAGTTACAGACGGGGCGAAGTGAACACTGAAGCTTTCTTT

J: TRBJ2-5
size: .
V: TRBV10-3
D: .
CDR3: CAIWDGGETQYF
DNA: TGTGCCATCTGGGACGGAGGAGAGACCCAGTACTTC

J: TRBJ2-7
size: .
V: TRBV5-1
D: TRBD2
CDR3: CASSLSGSKDEQYF
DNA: TGCGCCAGCAGCTTGAGCGGGAGTAAGGACGAGCAGTACTTC

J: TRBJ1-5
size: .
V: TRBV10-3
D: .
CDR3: CAISESEVQPQHF
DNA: TGTGCCATCAGTGAGTCGGAGGTGCAGCCCCAGCATTTT

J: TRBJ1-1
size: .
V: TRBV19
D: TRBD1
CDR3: CASLDRGRDITEAFF
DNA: TGTGCCAGTCTGGACAGGGGGCGAGATATCACTGAAGCTTTCTTT

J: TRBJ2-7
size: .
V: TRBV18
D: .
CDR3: CASSPRPGDEQYF
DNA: TGTGCCAGCTCACCCCGGCCGGGTGACGAGCAGTACTTC

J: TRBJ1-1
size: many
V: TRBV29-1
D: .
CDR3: CSVEWGNTEAFF
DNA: TGCAGCGTTGAGTGGGGGAACACTGAAGCTTTCTTT

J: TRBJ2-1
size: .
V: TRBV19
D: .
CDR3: CASSYGQYNEQFF
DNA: TGTGCCAGTAGTTATGGGCAATACAATGAGCAGTTCTTC

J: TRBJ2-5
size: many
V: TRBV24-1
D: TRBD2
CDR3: CATSVGGAVGTETQYF
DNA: TGTGCCACCAGTGTCGGGGGGGCGGTGGGTACAGAGACCCAGTACTTC